Each of the 28 T cell receptor beta chains below was sequenced from the same sample in a study of T cells in Graves' hyperthyroidism and ophthalmopathy. Amplified TCR beta CDR3 regions derived from RNA transcripts. Initially, a first-round RT-PCR of the TCR CDR3 employed the HTBI primer set. TCRdb recomputed calls from the multiplex PCR reads with MiXCR, one row per CDR3 protein. The sample has over 200,000 distinct CDR3 sequences, roughly 15% seen once. The specimen sequenced was blood. Receptors originate from a middle-aged woman with Graves' hyperthyroidism that later progressed to Graves' ophthalmopathy.

This clonotype appeared many times. V usage is TRBV9 and J usage is TRBJ2-7; TRBD2 aligns across 9 bases. Per the germline V gene, CDR1 is SGDLS and CDR2 is YYNGEE. V shed 4 bases, J shed 7 bases, and the junction held 15 bases outside the gene matches. The CDR3 totals 16 residues. The CDR3 reads CASSRKGTSRLWEQYF. The CDR3 DNA sequence: TGTGCCAGCAGCAGGAAGGGGACTAGCCGTCTTTGGGAGCAGTACTTC. Looking up the rest from reference TRBV9 and TRBJ2-7 gives the full variable domain: DSGVTQTPKHLITATGQRVTLRCSPRSGDLSVYWYQQSLDQGLQFLIQYYNGEERAKGNILERFSAQQFPDLHSELNLSSLELGDSALYFCASSRKGTSRLWEQYFGPGTRLTVT.

At least ten counts were recorded for this clonotype. The chain is built from TRBV7-9 and TRBJ2-7, with TRBD1 identical over 8 bases. Germline V lookup: CDR1 SEHNR, CDR2 FQNEAQ (reference sequence). CDR3 length equals 16 residues. V lost 3 bases to trimming and J lost 3 bases; unmatched junction nucleotides: 10. In DNA, the CDR3 is TGTGCCAGCAGCTTTGATGAGGACAGGGCATACTACGAGCAGTACTTC. Translated: CASSFDEDRAYYEQYF. The entire variable domain, with the rest obtained from reference TRBV7-9 and TRBJ2-7, is as follows: DTGVSQNPRHKITKRGQNVTFRCDPISEHNRLYWYRQTLGQGPEFLTYFQNEAQLEKSRLLSDRFSAERPKGSFSTLEIQRTEQGDSAMYLCASSFDEDRAYYEQYFGPGTRLTVT.

This clonotype was detected ten times or more. The CDR3 loop reads CASSLGSGYGTEAFF. CDR3 nucleotides: TGCGCCAGCAGCTTGGGGTCGGGGTACGGGACTGAAGCTTTCTTT. The rearrangement joins TRBV5-1 to TRBJ1-1; no firm D call. Per germline, CDR1 SGHRS and CDR2 YFSETQ. The CDR3 totals 15 residues. The V end lost 0 bases, the J end lost 5 bases, and 14 bases lay between the germline ends.

A remark on this clonotype: This may come from a read error, since a much larger clone is one base off. V usage is TRBV10-3 and J usage is TRBJ1-3; D is unresolved. This CDR3 contains 18 residues. Germline CDR1 ENHRY, CDR2 SYGVKD. Trimming shortened V by 4 bases and J by 3 bases, and 22 bases separated the two germline ends. DNA of the CDR3: TGTGCCATCAGTGTTCGTCTCCCCCGATGGACCTGTGGAAACACCATATATTTT. This encodes CAISVRLPRWTCGNTIYF.

The sample holds many counts of this clonotype. The chain couples TRBV7-9 to TRBJ2-3, with D perhaps TRBD2 (5 bases). The V gene's germline CDR1 is SEHNR and CDR2 FQNEAQ (reference sequence). Trimming shortened V by 2 bases and J by 2 bases, and 11 bases separated the two germline ends. The CDR3 loop spans 15 amino acids. The CDR3 region is CASSLSGSYTDTQYF. DNA of the CDR3: TGTGCCAGCAGCTTAAGCGGTTCCTACACAGATACGCAGTATTTT. Complete variable domain (other parts from reference TRBV7-9 and TRBJ2-3): DTGVSQNPRHKITKRGQNVTFRCDPISEHNRLYWYRQTLGQGPEFLTYFQNEAQLEKSRLLSDRFSAERPKGSFSTLEIQRTEQGDSAMYLCASSLSGSYTDTQYFGPGTRLTVL.

This clonotype has ten or more counts. The V and J genes are TRBV7-3 and TRBJ2-5, with TRBD2 matching 11 bases. The germline gives CDR1 SGHTA, CDR2 FQGTGA. The CDR3 contains 15 residues. J lost 2 bases, V lost 5 bases, and 4 bases had no gene match. CDR3 sequence reads: CASSIAGGIQETQYF. The CDR3 region has the DNA TGTGCCAGCAGCATAGCGGGAGGGATTCAAGAGACCCAGTACTTC.

Comment on this clonotype: It may be a read error: a sequence one base away is much more abundant. The chain combines TRBV20-1 with TRBJ1-5, with unresolved D. The CDR3 is 10 amino acids. Germline V gives CDR1 DFQATT, CDR2 SNEGSKA (reference sequence). The CDR3, as DNA: TGCAGTGCCAAGAATCAGCCCCAGCAGTTT. This gives the protein CSAKNQPQQF.

This clonotype was seen only a few times. DNA of the CDR3: TGTGCCAGCAGCCAAGTCAGGGGGCGCTTTGAAAAACTGTTTTTT. It encodes CASSQVRGRFEKLFF. The chain is built from TRBV14 and TRBJ1-4; 8 bases are shared with TRBD1. This CDR3 contains 15 residues. Germline CDR1 reads SGHDN; CDR2 reads FVKESK. With 1 base clipped from V and 7 bases from J, the junction kept 5 bases outside the gene matches. The full variable domain, in which reference TRBV14 and TRBJ1-4 provide the parts outside the CDR3, is EAGVTQFPSHSVIEKGQTVTLRCDPISGHDNLYWYRRVMGKEIKFLLHFVKESKQDESGMPNNRFLAERTGGTYSTLKVQPAELEDSGVYFCASSQVRGRFEKLFFGSGTQLSVL.

In its sample, this clonotype was seen many times. The genes are TRBV7-3 and TRBJ2-1; TRBD1 might be the D (6 bases). The V gene lost 5 bases and the J gene lost 0 bases, with 11 bases spanning the gap. Germline CDR1 and CDR2: SGHTA and FQGTGA. This CDR3 has 15 amino acids. Here the CDR3 DNA reads TGTGCCAGCAGCCCGCAGGGGAACTCCTACAATGAGCAGTTCTTC. This sequence encodes CASSPQGNSYNEQFF.

In its sample, this clonotype was seen a few times. The chain employs TRBV7-3 and TRBJ2-7, with 7 bases that match TRBD2. V lost 2 bases and J lost 5; bases outside the gene matches: 12. This CDR3 comprises 16 residues. CDR1 is SGHTA and CDR2 is FQGTGA in the germline V gene. The CDR3 nucleotides read TGTGCCAGCAGCTTATTGGGGGGAGGGGCTTTGGACGAGCAGTACTTC. It codes for CASSLLGGGALDEQYF.

This clonotype was seen ten or more times. The chain uses TRBV11-2 and TRBJ2-2; 9 bases agree with TRBD1. This CDR3 comprises 12 residues. CDR1 is SGHAT and CDR2 is FQNNGV in the germline V gene. CDR3 residues: CATGGNTGELFF. Written as DNA, the CDR3 is TGTGCGACAGGGGGAAACACCGGGGAGCTGTTTTTT. Combining the CDR3 with reference TRBV11-2 and TRBJ2-2 gives the whole variable domain EAGVAQSPRYKIIEKRQSVAFWCNPISGHATLYWYQQILGQGPKLLIQFQNNGVVDDSQLPKDRFSAERLKGVDSTLKIQPAKLEDSAVYLCATGGNTGELFFGEGSRLTVL.

This clonotype has a count of ten or more. The chain links TRBV12-3 or TRBV12-4 to TRBJ2-7; 9 bases agree with TRBD2. CDR3 size: 17 residues. The junction had 7 bases not matched to a gene; V was cut back by 1 base and J by 0 bases. The chain's CDR3 is CASSLVFRGRVSYEQYF. The CDR3 DNA reads TGTGCCAGCAGTTTAGTCTTCCGCGGGAGGGTCTCCTACGAGCAGTACTTC.

Only a few counts were recorded for this clonotype. The chain combines TRBV5-6 with TRBJ2-2; D unclear. Germline V gives CDR1 SGHDT, CDR2 YYEEEE. The CDR3 covers 11 residues. V gave up 4 bases and J gave up 8 bases, with 6 bases separating them. The CDR3 sequence: CASSVPGELFF. The CDR3 DNA follows: TGTGCCAGCAGCGTTCCAGGGGAGCTGTTTTTT.

In this sample, this clonotype turned up many times. V usage is TRBV3-1 and J usage is TRBJ2-1; D gene uncertain. Germline V gene lookup returns CDR1 LGHDT and CDR2 YNNKEL (reference sequence). CDR3 length equals 14 residues. Trimming cost V 0 bases and J 6 bases, with 9 bases left between them. The CDR3 region has the DNA TGTGCCAGCAGCCAAGATCAGCTACTCAATGAGCAGTTCTTC. Amino acids: CASSQDQLLNEQFF.

Only a few counts were recorded for this clonotype. This rearrangement joins TRBV19 to TRBJ2-1; TRBD2 matches 16 bases. V lost 4 bases, J lost 6 bases, and 6 bases stayed unmatched. There are 17 residues in the CDR3. Germline assignment: CDR1 LNHDA and CDR2 SQIVND (reference sequence). The CDR3: CASSKGLAGGRGNEQFF. DNA for the CDR3: TGTGCCAGTAGTAAGGGACTAGCGGGAGGGCGCGGCAATGAGCAGTTCTTC.

In this sample, this clonotype turned up many times. This chain joins TRBV20-1 and TRBJ2-5; 7 nucleotides align to TRBD1. In germline, CDR1 is DFQATT, CDR2 SNEGSKA (reference sequence). The J segment lost 5 bases and the V segment lost 5 bases, leaving 11 bases of the junction unmatched. The CDR3 has 14 amino acids. The CDR3: CSASRTGLLETQYF. The CDR3 region has the DNA TGCAGTGCTTCCAGGACAGGCTTGTTGGAGACCCAGTACTTC.

This rearrangement joins TRBV20-1 to TRBJ1-5, with a possible D match to TRBD1 (5 bases). This CDR3 has 11 residues. V lost 3 bases to trimming and J lost 12 bases, with 12 bases between them. Germline-derived CDR1 and CDR2 are DFQATT and SNEGSKA (reference sequence). The CDR3 DNA is TGCAGTGCTAGTCGGGGGGTAGACCAGCATTTT. Protein: CSASRGVDQHF.

As to this clonotype: A much bigger clone sits one base away, suggesting this may be a read error. This chain uses TRBV3-1 with TRBJ2-1, with D perhaps TRBD2 (6 bases). The germline V gene encodes CDR1 LGHDT and CDR2 YNNKEL (reference sequence). The CDR3 runs 11 residues. Here the CDR3 reads CVSSQRVEQFF. The CDR3 nucleotides are TGTGTCAGCAGCCAGCGGGTGGAGCAGTTCTTC.

This clonotype was observed many times. The gene calls are TRBV5-1 and TRBJ1-1; D unclear. Per the germline V gene, CDR1 is SGHRS and CDR2 is YFSETQ. Trimming removed 0 bases from V and 2 bases from J, with 8 bases in between. The CDR3 extends over 14 amino acids. The CDR3 coding sequence is TGCGCCAGCAGCTTGGCCCTGGTTAACACTGAAGCTTTCTTT. Amino acids: CASSLALVNTEAFF.

This clonotype was detected ten times or more. The J gene is TRBJ1-1, the V gene TRBV7-9; no reliable D call. Germline V lookup: CDR1 SEHNR, CDR2 FQNEAQ (reference sequence). The V end lost 5 bases, the J end lost 1 base, and 8 bases lay between the germline ends. This CDR3 spans 13 amino acids. The CDR3 is CASSPPRNTEAFF. CDR3 coding DNA: TGTGCCAGCAGCCCGCCGAGGAACACTGAAGCTTTCTTT.

This clonotype has ten or more counts. The chain has TRBV7-2 and TRBJ2-3; 10 nucleotides match TRBD2. Germline assignment: CDR1 SGHTA and CDR2 FQGNSA. CDR3 length: 15 amino acids. V lost 5 bases to trimming and J lost 5 bases; unmatched junction nucleotides: 7. DNA of the CDR3: TGTGCCAGCAGCGCAACTAGCGGGAAAAGAGATACGCAGTATTTT. Its translation: CASSATSGKRDTQYF.

This clonotype was counted many times. The chain joins TRBV3-1 to TRBJ2-7; 8 bases match TRBD1. V lost 0 bases and J lost 7; bases outside the gene matches: 5. Germline V CDR1 and CDR2: LGHDT, YNNKEL (reference sequence). CDR3 length: 14 residues. CDR3 in amino acids: CASSQDQGAEEQYF. The CDR3 DNA reads TGTGCCAGCAGCCAAGATCAGGGGGCGGAAGAGCAGTACTTC.

This clonotype was counted at least ten times. The chain uses TRBV5-1 and TRBJ1-1, with no clear D. V lost 4 bases and J 0 bases, leaving 10 bases between the germline ends. CDR3 length equals 14 residues. Germline V CDR1 and CDR2: SGHRS, YFSETQ. CDR3 sequence (DNA): TGCGCCAGCAGCCCCATGGCCCTGAACACTGAAGCTTTCTTT. As protein: CASSPMALNTEAFF.

This clonotype was found many times. The chain combines TRBV11-2 with TRBJ2-1; tentative D call: TRBD1 (6 bases). Trimming took off 4 bases at V and 0 bases at J, with 16 bases between the two ends. This CDR3 region has 17 residues. CDR1 SGHAT and CDR2 FQNNGV come from the germline V gene. The CDR3 sequence: CASSSVKDSHSYNEQFF. The CDR3 coding sequence is TGTGCCAGCAGCTCAGTCAAGGACAGCCACTCCTACAATGAGCAGTTCTTC.

As regards this clonotype: A much larger clone differs by one base, so this may be a read error. As DNA, the CDR3 is TGTGCCAGCAGCCTAGATGTGGGGGAGATTGTCAATGAGCAGTTCTTC. Translating gives CASSLDVGEIVNEQFF. The rearrangement joins TRBV3-1 to TRBJ2-1; D may match TRBD1 or TRBD2 (5 bases each). V shed 4 bases and J shed 6 bases, with 19 bases lying between them. Germline V lookup: CDR1 LGHDT, CDR2 YNNKEL (reference sequence). The CDR3 extends over 16 amino acids.

The table lists this clonotype with many counts. CDR3 DNA: TGCGCCAGCAGCCCCAGACTAGCGGAGATCACAGATACGCAGTATTTT. Its translation is CASSPRLAEITDTQYF. This chain joins TRBV5-1 and TRBJ2-3; 9 nucleotides match TRBD2. Losses at the gene ends were 4 bases for V and 2 bases for J; bases not matched to a gene: 8. Germline V gives CDR1 SGHRS, CDR2 YFSETQ. This CDR3 contains 16 residues.

This clonotype occurred a few times. This chain links TRBV25-1 with TRBJ2-7; D ambiguous. CDR1 MGHDK and CDR2 SYGVNS come from the germline V gene. The CDR3 extends over 15 amino acids. The ends were cut back, 3 bases at V and 3 bases at J, with 15 bases in the middle. CDR3 DNA sequence: TGTGCCAGCAGTGATTGGGCCCGAGGATACTACGAGCAGTACTTC. Encoded protein: CASSDWARGYYEQYF.

The rearrangement links TRBV20-1 to TRBJ1-5, with 10 nucleotides matching TRBD1. There are 15 residues in the CDR3. Trimming cost V 3 bases and J 4 bases; bases outside gene matches: 6. Germline lookup yields CDR1 DFQATT and CDR2 SNEGSKA (reference sequence). This CDR3 is CSASRPGQGNQPQHF. The CDR3 nucleotides are TGCAGTGCTAGTAGGCCGGGACAGGGGAATCAGCCCCAGCATTTT.